This TCR beta chain is from a study of CD8 T cells in ankylosing spondylitis. Using quantitative 5'-RACE with molecular barcodes, the authors made TCR beta libraries. TCRdb analysed the 5' RACE reads with MiXCR anew, one entry per CDR3 protein. The data contain 150,000 or so distinct CDR3 sequences, approximately 32% of them singletons. A remark on this clonotype: Antigen specificity is unknown.

The CDR3 has 15 residues. With V trimmed by 6 bases and J by 5 bases, 11 bases remained unmatched. Overall study findings and caveats: Disease-linked clones proved CD8+ and comparatively uncommon in peripheral blood. A TCR beta motif of 8 or 9 highly homologous variants appeared characteristic of ankylosing spondylitis blood. Researchers reportedly found disease-linked clones significantly enriched in matched ankylosing spondylitis synovial fluid.

Material for sequencing was synovial fluid, either unsorted or a sorted T cell fraction (not recorded which). The clonotype comes from a male donor with ankylosing spondylitis. The chain employs TRBV12-3 or TRBV12-4 and TRBJ1-1, with TRBD1 matching over 8 bases. The chain's CDR3 is CASRDDRGYGTEAFF. The CDR3 DNA is TGTGCCAGCAGAGATGACAGGGGCTACGGTACTGAAGCTTTCTTT.